What follows are 20 T cell receptor beta chains derived from one specimen sequenced in a study of chemoradiotherapy in HPV16-positive cancers. Data came from immunoSEQ multiplex PCR; TCRdb stores just in-frame clones and leaves some out. Seen here are about 14,000 clones, 65% to 80% observed once, and the top ten hold about 9.1%. Sampling was conducted from a patient who underwent chemoradiotherapy. The receptors shown here come from a human donor with HPV-associated anogenital cancer.

This sequence joins TRBV6-5 and TRBJ2-1; 8 positions agree with TRBD2. Germline assignment: CDR1 MNHEY and CDR2 SVGAGI. V lost 5 bases to trimming and J lost 6 bases; unmatched junction nucleotides: 3. The CDR3 length is 13 residues. CDR3 region: CASSPGGSNEQFF. CDR3 bases: TGTGCCAGCAGTCCGGGAGGGTCCAATGAGCAGTTCTTC.

The chain is built from TRBV5-1 and TRBJ2-3, with 7 nucleotides matching TRBD2. This CDR3 is 16 amino acids long. Germline lookup yields CDR1 SGHRS and CDR2 YFSETQ. Trimming took 0 bases from V and 2 from J; bases not matched to a gene: 6. For the CDR3, the DNA is TGCGCCAGCAGCTTGGCCCCGGGAGGACACACAGATACGCAGTATTTT. Translated, it gives CASSLAPGGHTDTQYF.

V gene TRBV2 combines with J gene TRBJ2-7, with TRBD2 matching 14 bases. V lost 5 bases and J lost 2; bases outside the gene matches: 11. The CDR3 runs to 18 residues. Germline V gene data show CDR1 as SNHLY and CDR2 as FYNNEI. The CDR3 region has the DNA TGTGCCAGCAGTTCCACCGGGACTAGCGGGAGACCCCCCTACGAGCAGTACTTC. Protein product: CASSSTGTSGRPPYEQYF. The complete variable domain, with remaining parts taken from reference TRBV2 and TRBJ2-7, reads EPEVTQTPSHQVTQMGQEVILRCVPISNHLYFYWYRQILGQKVEFLVSFYNNEISEKSEIFDDQFSVERPDGSNFTLKIRSTKLEDSAMYFCASSSTGTSGRPPYEQYFGPGTRLTVT.

In this sample, this clone turned up a few times. This rearrangement joins TRBV10-2 to TRBJ2-7; 12 bases fit TRBD2. The germline V gene has CDR1 WSHSY and CDR2 SAAADI. The V and J ends lost 7 bases and 3 bases, in that order; junction bases with no gene match: 4. The CDR3 spans 14 residues. In DNA form, the CDR3 reads TGCGCCAGCACCCTACTAGCGGGAGGCTACGAGCAGTACTTC. Its protein is CASTLLAGGYEQYF.

In this sample, this clone turned up once. The chain links TRBV6-5 to TRBJ1-6; D is unresolved. Per the germline V gene, CDR1 is MNHEY and CDR2 is SVGAGI. V shed 0 bases and J shed 9 bases, with 9 bases lying between them. This CDR3 is 14 amino acids long. The CDR3 nucleotides read TGTGCCAGCAGTTACTCCCCCGGGATTTCACCCCTCCACTTT. Translation: CASSYSPGISPLHF.

This chain links TRBV5-5 with TRBJ1-3; TRBD1 agrees at 7 bases. This CDR3 spans 17 amino acids. Germline V lookup: CDR1 SGHKS, CDR2 YYEKEE (reference sequence). J gave up 0 bases and V 2 bases, and 8 bases lay outside the gene matches. In DNA, the CDR3 is TGTGCCAGCAGCTTTGACCCGAGACAGGGCTCTGGAAACACCATATATTTT. This encodes CASSFDPRQGSGNTIYF.

The chain is built from TRBV27 and TRBJ2-1, with a weak D call TRBD1 (5 bases). The V end lost 6 bases, the J end lost 2 bases, and 17 bases lay between the germline ends. Germline loops: CDR1 MNHEY, CDR2 SMNVEV (reference sequence). CDR3 size: 16 residues. CDR3 DNA sequence: TGTGCCAGCAGGGCTCAGGGTCACTTCACCTACAATGAGCAGTTCTTC. Protein sequence: CASRAQGHFTYNEQFF.

The V call is TRBV30, the J call TRBJ1-1; the D is unclear. The CDR3 loop spans 14 amino acids. Trimming cost V 3 bases and J 4 bases, with 15 bases left between them. Looked up from germline, CDR1 is GTSNPN and CDR2 is SVGIG (reference sequence). CDR3 DNA sequence: TGTGCCTGGAGCCCCTCCACGGGTGGCACTGAAGCTTTCTTT. Its protein is CAWSPSTGGTEAFF. Variable domain in full (rest from reference TRBV30 and TRBJ1-1): SQTIHQWPATLVQPVGSPLSLECTVEGTSNPNLYWYRQAAGRGLQLLFYSVGIGQISSEVPQNLSASRPQDRQFILSSKKLLLSDSGFYLCAWSPSTGGTEAFFGQGTRLTVV.

V usage is TRBV6-5 and J usage is TRBJ2-1; D is perhaps TRBD1 or TRBD2 (5 bases each). Trimming pared 5 bases from V and 4 bases from J, leaving 15 bases between. Germline CDR1 MNHEY, CDR2 SVGAGI. This CDR3 contains 15 residues. CDR3 DNA: TGTGCCAGCAGTCGTCAGGGAGTTGGTTACAATGAGCAGTTCTTC. The encoded protein is CASSRQGVGYNEQFF.

This clone showed up just once. This chain connects TRBV6-5 to TRBJ2-3, with D unclear. Per germline, CDR1 MNHEY and CDR2 SVGAGI. The CDR3 has 12 residues. Trimming pared 5 bases from V and 4 bases from J, leaving 7 bases between. The CDR3 is CASSRSADTQYF. CDR3 sequence (DNA): TGTGCCAGCAGTCGTAGTGCAGATACGCAGTATTTT.

The CDR3 loop is CASSFGTSGQHNEQFF. The CDR3 coding sequence is TGCGCCAGCAGCTTCGGGACTAGCGGGCAACACAATGAGCAGTTCTTC. This chain uses TRBV5-1 with TRBJ2-1; 12 bases align to TRBD2. With V trimmed by 2 bases and J by 5 bases, 5 bases remained unmatched. Germline V gene data show CDR1 as SGHRS and CDR2 as YFSETQ. The CDR3 is made up of 16 amino acids.

The gene calls are TRBV5-1 and TRBJ2-1; 8 bases match TRBD1. The CDR3 extends over 15 amino acids. Losses at the gene ends were 4 bases for V and 2 bases for J; bases not matched to a gene: 5. CDR1 and CDR2 (germline): SGHRS, YFSETQ. CDR3 amino acids: CASSEIQGAYNEQFF. CDR3 sequence (DNA): TGCGCCAGCAGCGAGATACAGGGGGCCTACAATGAGCAGTTCTTC.

V gene TRBV6-1 combines with J gene TRBJ2-7, with 11 bases that match TRBD1. The CDR3 sequence is 13 residues long. From germline, CDR1 is MNHNS and CDR2 SASEGT. V dropped 3 bases and J dropped 11; count of bases not matched to a gene: 6. The CDR3 DNA reads as TGTGCCAGCAGTGATGGACAGGGGGCGGGGGAGTACTTC. Translated: CASSDGQGAGEYF.

This clone appeared a single time. The rearrangement joins TRBV29-1 to TRBJ2-7, with D unresolved. V was shortened by 7 bases and J by 5 bases, with 12 bases between the two germline ends. Germline V gene lookup returns CDR1 SQVTM and CDR2 ANQGSEA. The CDR3 loop spans 11 amino acids. The DNA for the CDR3 is TGCAGCGGTAGCCAACGGGACGAGCAGTACTTC. Amino acids: CSGSQRDEQYF.

This clone was seen once. The rearrangement uses TRBV5-1 and TRBJ2-5; 11 bases match TRBD2. The length of the CDR3 is 14 residues. Germline V gives CDR1 SGHRS, CDR2 YFSETQ. V lost 8 bases, J lost 1 base, and 4 bases stayed unmatched. CDR3 amino acids: CASSSGRFQETQYF. As DNA, the CDR3 is TGCGCCAGTTCTAGCGGGAGGTTCCAAGAGACCCAGTACTTC.

This chain joins TRBV6-6 and TRBJ1-1, with D tentatively TRBD1 (6 bases). The CDR3 has 14 residues. The germline V gene encodes CDR1 MNHNY and CDR2 SVGAGI (reference sequence). Trimming removed 2 bases at V and 8 bases at J, with 15 bases between. The CDR3 is CASSYGGQGLEAFF. The CDR3 DNA is TGTGCCAGCAGTTACGGGGGACAAGGTTTGGAAGCTTTCTTT.

The chain employs TRBV2 and TRBJ2-3, with 7 bases identical to TRBD1. CDR1 is SNHLY and CDR2 is FYNNEI in the germline V gene. J was trimmed by 0 bases and V by 7 bases; bases with no gene match: 7. This CDR3 contains 15 residues. CDR3 nucleotides: TGTGCCAGCATCGACAGGGACCCAAGCACAGATACGCAGTATTTT. It encodes CASIDRDPSTDTQYF.

This chain joins TRBV4-1 and TRBJ2-1; the D gene is possibly TRBD1 (5 bases). CDR3 length: 15 residues. The germline V gene encodes CDR1 MGHRA and CDR2 YSYEKL. V lost 3 bases and J lost 3, with 12 bases in between. For the CDR3, the DNA is TGCGCCAGCAGCCAGGTCGACAGAAACTACAATGAGCAGTTCTTC. Amino acids: CASSQVDRNYNEQFF.

This chain connects TRBV10-1 to TRBJ2-1; 7 bases line up with TRBD1. Per germline, CDR1 WNHNN and CDR2 SYGVQD (reference sequence). Trimming cost V 0 bases and J 9 bases; bases outside gene matches: 8. The CDR3 is 15 residues long. The CDR3 DNA follows: TGCGCCAGCAGTGAGTCGAATCCAGGGGGTAGTGAGCAGTTCTTC. Translation gives CASSESNPGGSEQFF.

The chain employs TRBV25-1 and TRBJ2-1; D is undetermined. The CDR3 spans 11 residues. Per the germline V gene, CDR1 is MGHDK and CDR2 is SYGVNS. The V and J ends lost 3 bases and 8 bases respectively, with 5 bases between them. This chain's CDR3 is CASSDWYEQFF. DNA of the CDR3: TGTGCCAGCAGTGATTGGTATGAGCAGTTCTTC.